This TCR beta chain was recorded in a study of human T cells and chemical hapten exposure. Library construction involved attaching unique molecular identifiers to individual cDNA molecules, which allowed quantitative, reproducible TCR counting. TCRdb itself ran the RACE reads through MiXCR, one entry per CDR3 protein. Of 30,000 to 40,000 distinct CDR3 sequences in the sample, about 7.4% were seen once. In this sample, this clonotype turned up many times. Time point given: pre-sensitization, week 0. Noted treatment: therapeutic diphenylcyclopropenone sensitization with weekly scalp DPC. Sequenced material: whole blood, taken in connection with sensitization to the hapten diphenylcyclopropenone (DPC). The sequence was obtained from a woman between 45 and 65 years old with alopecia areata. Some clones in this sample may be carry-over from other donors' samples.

The CDR3 loop reads CASTQQGANSPLHF. The CDR3 nucleotides are TGTGCCAGCACTCAACAGGGGGCTAATTCACCCCTCCACTTT. V and J are TRBV18 and TRBJ1-6; TRBD1 matches at 9 bases. The length of the CDR3 is 14 residues. The germline CDR1 and CDR2 sequences are KGHSH and LQKENI. The J segment lost 6 bases and the V segment lost 8 bases, leaving 5 bases of the junction unmatched.